These 8 T cell receptor beta chains were all obtained from the same sample, sequenced in a study of blood T cell repertoires in COVID-19. Here immunoSEQ multiplex PCR was the method, and the copy in TCRdb shows in-frame clones only, minus some. The sample lists over 200,000 clones, 86% occurring once. The sample was peripheral blood. The receptors derive from a man aged 40-49 years who had recovered from COVID-19.

V is TRBV7-2 and J is TRBJ2-3, with 7 bases fitting TRBD1. After removal of 3 bases from V and 5 bases from J, the junction contained 11 bases not matched to a gene. This CDR3 is built from 16 residues. Germline-derived CDR1 and CDR2 are SGHTA and FQGNSA. The CDR3 loop reads CASSLRDRVVGDTQYF. The CDR3 region has the DNA TGTGCCAGCAGCTTGCGTGACAGGGTTGTAGGAGATACGCAGTATTTT.

V is TRBV5-6 and J is TRBJ1-5; the match to TRBD1 covers 9 bases. Germline assignment: CDR1 SGHDT and CDR2 YYEEEE. After removal of 4 bases from V and 4 bases from J, the junction contained 6 bases not matched to a gene. This CDR3 is built from 15 residues. The CDR3 region is CASSQGTGPNQPQHF. In DNA form, the CDR3 reads TGTGCCAGCAGCCAAGGGACAGGGCCAAATCAGCCCCAGCATTTT.

The V call is TRBV5-1, the J call TRBJ1-2, with TRBD1 matching 8 bases. The ends lost 4 bases at V and 7 bases at J; junction bases unmatched: 3. The CDR3 is 12 residues long. From germline, CDR1 is SGHRS and CDR2 YFSETQ. The CDR3 reads CASSRTGPGYTF. CDR3 DNA: TGCGCCAGCAGCAGGACAGGGCCTGGCTACACCTTC.

This clone was observed once. This chain joins TRBV6-5 and TRBJ2-2; 13 bases match TRBD2. Germline CDR1 reads MNHEY; CDR2 reads SVGAGI. Trimming removed 8 bases from V and 4 bases from J; junction bases left unmatched: 4. The CDR3 is 15 amino acids. The CDR3 region is CASLGLAGATGELFF. The CDR3, as DNA: TGTGCCAGCCTCGGACTAGCGGGGGCCACCGGGGAGCTGTTTTTT.

This clone was picked up one time. This chain links TRBV7-6 with TRBJ2-1; 12 bases are a match to TRBD2. Per the germline V gene, CDR1 is SGHVS and CDR2 is FNYEAQ. The CDR3 is 17 amino acids. Losses at the gene ends were 5 bases for V and 4 bases for J; bases not matched to a gene: 9. The CDR3 here is CASSVRLAGVRYNEQFF. The DNA for the CDR3 is TGTGCCAGCAGCGTTAGACTAGCGGGGGTTCGATACAATGAGCAGTTCTTC.

V usage is TRBV7-2 and J usage is TRBJ2-4; no clear D. Deletions cut 5 bases from V and 1 base from J, with 15 bases between. CDR3 size: 16 residues. Germline V gene sequence: CDR1 SGHTA, CDR2 FQGNSA. Here the CDR3 DNA reads TGTGCCAGCAGCCCCAAAGCAAGTCGGGCCAAAAACATTCAGTACTTC. Protein product: CASSPKASRAKNIQYF.

This clone was observed once. The chain combines TRBV6-4 with TRBJ2-3, with TRBD1 matching over 7 bases. Trimming removed 8 bases from V and 3 bases from J; junction bases left unmatched: 8. There are 14 residues in the CDR3. The germline CDR1 and CDR2 sequences are MRHNA and SNTAGT. CDR3 in DNA: TGTGCCAGCCGGCAGACAGGGACAACAGATACGCAGTATTTT. It encodes CASRQTGTTDTQYF.

V and J are TRBV12-3 or TRBV12-4 and TRBJ2-3; D ambiguous. The CDR3 is 13 residues long. Deletions cut 5 bases from V and 2 bases from J, with 8 bases between. The CDR3 nucleotides read TGTGCCAGCAGTCGACTGGCCACAGATACGCAGTATTTT. This codes for CASSRLATDTQYF.